This TCR beta chain was recorded in a study of T cells in Graves' hyperthyroidism and ophthalmopathy. About the research overall: At initial diagnosis, before any treatment had begun, peripheral blood was obtained.

The CDR3 sequence is 14 residues long. Trimming shortened V by 5 bases and J by 2 bases, and 13 bases separated the two germline ends. The germline V gene has CDR1 MDHEN and CDR2 SYDVKM. Used for diagnoses were clinical symptoms, serum thyroxine and TRAb, thyroid ultrasound and orbital computed tomography. The CDR3 regions of TCR beta were amplified from RNA transcripts. First-round RT-PCR targeting the TCR CDR3 was performed with the HTBI primer set. TCRdb passed the multiplex PCR reads through MiXCR, listing each CDR3 protein once. The sample consists of approximately 600,000 distinct CDR3 sequences, 14% to 15% of them appearing once. General study points: From stable hyperthyroidism, ophthalmopathy was separated by a 13 V-J model. The blood repertoire included most of the expanded thyroid clonotypes above 0.001.

This clonotype occurred many times. The antigen is undetermined. The chain carries TRBV28 and TRBJ2-7, with a weak D call TRBD2 (5 bases). What was sequenced was blood. This clonotype was obtained from a woman aged 40 to 50 with Graves' ophthalmopathy. The CDR3: CASSNPLGTYEQYF. CDR3 in DNA: TGTGCCAGCAGTAACCCACTAGGGACCTACGAGCAGTACTTC. The full variable domain, its missing parts supplied by reference TRBV28 and TRBJ2-7, is DVKVTQSSRYLVKRTGEKVFLECVQDMDHENMFWYRQDPGLGLRLIYFSYDVKMKEKGDIPEGYSVSREKKERFSLILESASTNQTSMYLCASSNPLGTYEQYFGPGTRLTVT.